These T cell receptor beta chains were read from a single sample in a study of blood T cells in healthy people across ages. TCRdb processed the 5' RACE reads anew with MiXCR; each CDR3 protein has one entry. The sample holds hundreds of thousands of distinct CDR3 sequences, roughly three fifths seen once. The source material was blood. Receptors were obtained from a man aged 40-49 years in good health. Each CDR3 is given with its conserved first and last residue. The order of the fields is CDR3 protein, CDR3 DNA, J gene, D gene, V gene, clone size. D genes are given only for firm matches. Expanded clones are given a class, and other clones once, few, many or no size at all.

CASSLVGTGLQTVYNEQFF | TGTGCCAGCAGCTTAGTCGGGACAGGGTTACAGACGGTCTACAATGAGCAGTTCTTC | TRBJ2-1 | TRBD1 | TRBV7-9 | NA
CATSRGQSWGEQYF | TGTGCCACCAGCAGAGGCCAATCTTGGGGCGAGCAGTACTTC | TRBJ2-7 | NA | TRBV15 | NA
CASGLSVQAQETQYF | TGTGCCAGCGGCTTATCAGTCCAGGCTCAAGAGACCCAGTACTTC | TRBJ2-5 | NA | TRBV7-2 | NA
CASSITGEYEQYF | TGTGCCAGCAGTATAACAGGGGAATACGAGCAGTACTTC | TRBJ2-7 | TRBD1 | TRBV25-1 | few
CASTNNMGFDTQYF | TGTGCCAGCACCAACAACATGGGGTTTGATACGCAGTATTTT | TRBJ2-3 | NA | TRBV27 | few
CATRRDRESLDGYTF | TGTGCCACTCGGAGGGACAGGGAGTCCCTCGATGGCTACACCTTC | TRBJ1-2 | TRBD1 | TRBV6-6 | once
CAGQRGDPWGQYF | TGTGCCGGACAGCGGGGGGACCCTTGGGGGCAGTACTTC | TRBJ2-7 | TRBD2 | TRBV6-9 | NA
CASSPGFTSYEQYF | TGTGCCAGCAGTCCAGGGTTTACTTCCTACGAGCAGTACTTC | TRBJ2-7 | NA | TRBV6-5 | NA
CASSYSVGGAATRYEQYF | TGTGCCAGCAGTTATAGCGTAGGGGGAGCTGCCACTAGATACGAGCAGTACTTC | TRBJ2-7 | NA | TRBV6-5 | NA
CASSLVTGLGTQYF | TGTGCCAGCAGTTTAGTTACAGGGCTCGGGACCCAGTACTTC | TRBJ2-5 | NA | TRBV12-3/TRBV12-4 | NA
CSASDSYRAGYTF | TGCAGTGCTAGTGATTCCTACAGGGCTGGCTACACCTTC | TRBJ1-2 | NA | TRBV20-1 | NA
CASSPPGQRPNEKLFF | TGTGCCAGCAGCCCTCCCGGACAGCGCCCTAATGAAAAACTGTTTTTT | TRBJ1-4 | NA | TRBV11-3 | NA
CASRPDSGVRYQETQYF | TGTGCCAGCAGGCCCGATTCGGGGGTCCGGTACCAAGAGACCCAGTACTTC | TRBJ2-5 | NA | TRBV7-2 | NA
CASSKRTSGGGPDTQYF | TGTGCCAGCAGCAAGCGGACTAGCGGGGGGGGCCCAGATACGCAGTATTTT | TRBJ2-3 | TRBD2 | TRBV4-2 | NA
CASSLGPDRGYEQFF | TGTGCCAGCAGTTTAGGGCCAGACAGGGGCTATGAGCAGTTCTTC | TRBJ2-1 | TRBD1 | TRBV27 | NA
CAIGEVGDTQYF | TGTGCCATCGGGGAGGTGGGAGATACGCAGTATTTT | TRBJ2-3 | NA | TRBV6-2/TRBV6-3 | NA
CASSPSQGQGVYEQYF | TGTGCCAGCAGTCCCTCCCAGGGACAGGGGGTTTACGAGCAGTACTTC | TRBJ2-7 | TRBD1 | TRBV27 | many
CASSLEGLAGDPSGEQYF | TGTGCCAGCAGCTTAGAAGGACTAGCGGGAGATCCCTCGGGGGAGCAGTACTTC | TRBJ2-7 | TRBD2 | TRBV7-2 | NA
CASSGRDQTSVEQYF | TGCGCCAGCAGCGGCCGGGACCAGACATCCGTTGAGCAGTACTTC | TRBJ2-7 | NA | TRBV5-1 | NA
CASSHSRDPDTQYF | TGTGCCAGCAGCCACAGCAGGGATCCAGATACGCAGTATTTT | TRBJ2-3 | NA | TRBV7-9 | once
CATRGAISSYEQYF | TGTGCCACAAGGGGGGCCATCAGCTCCTACGAGCAGTACTTC | TRBJ2-7 | NA | TRBV2 | NA
CASSHDRYEQYF | TGCGCCAGCAGCCACGACAGATACGAGCAGTACTTC | TRBJ2-7 | NA | TRBV5-1 | NA
CASSTGQGKLGGYTF | TGTGCCAGCAGCACGGGACAGGGGAAACTTGGGGGCTACACCTTC | TRBJ1-2 | TRBD1 | TRBV7-9 | once
CASSYSSRVETQYF | TGTGCCAGCAGTTACTCGAGCAGGGTAGAGACCCAGTACTTC | TRBJ2-5 | NA | TRBV6-2/TRBV6-3 | NA
CASSPLRGGHYNEQFF | TGTGCCAGCAGCCCCTTGCGAGGGGGCCACTACAATGAGCAGTTCTTC | TRBJ2-1 | TRBD1 | TRBV28 | NA
CSARERGETQYF | TGCAGTGCTAGAGAACGGGGGGAGACCCAGTACTTC | TRBJ2-5 | NA | TRBV20-1 | few
CAISESGLAGASSYNEQFF | TGTGCCATCAGTGAGTCAGGACTAGCGGGGGCCAGCTCCTACAATGAGCAGTTCTTC | TRBJ2-1 | TRBD2 | TRBV10-3 | NA
CASRDSVSNEQFF | TGCGCCAGCAGGGATAGCGTAAGCAATGAGCAGTTCTTC | TRBJ2-1 | NA | TRBV5-1 | NA
CASSLPGAHNEQFF | TGTGCCAGCAGCTTACCGGGGGCCCACAATGAGCAGTTCTTC | TRBJ2-1 | NA | TRBV7-3 | NA
CASSLKETGTPNSNQPQHF | TGTGCCAGCAGCTTAAAGGAGACAGGGACTCCAAATAGCAATCAGCCCCAGCATTTT | TRBJ1-5 | TRBD1 | TRBV5-6 | NA
CASSQGRTSGGGEQFF | TGTGCCAGCAGCCAAGGGCGGACTAGCGGGGGAGGGGAGCAGTTCTTC | TRBJ2-1 | TRBD2 | TRBV3-1 | NA
CASSSGGPTGVRETQYF | TGTGCCAGCAGCTCTGGGGGCCCTACGGGGGTTAGGGAGACCCAGTACTTC | TRBJ2-5 | NA | TRBV7-2 | few
CASSQETTYSTDTQYF | TGCGCCAGCAGCCAAGAGACCACCTACAGCACAGATACGCAGTATTTT | TRBJ2-3 | NA | TRBV4-1 | few
CASSLAGLAGGSYEQYF | TGTGCCAGCAGCTTAGCCGGACTAGCGGGAGGATCCTACGAGCAGTACTTC | TRBJ2-7 | TRBD2 | TRBV7-2 | NA
CSAFEWARKVDYGYTF | TGCAGCGCATTCGAATGGGCCAGAAAGGTCGACTATGGCTACACCTTC | TRBJ1-2 | NA | TRBV29-1 | NA
CSARAPGGQNYEQYF | TGCAGTGCTAGAGCCCCCGGGGGACAGAACTACGAGCAGTACTTC | TRBJ2-7 | NA | TRBV20-1 | NA
CATVWTDSYEQYF | TGTGCCACCGTCTGGACAGACTCCTACGAGCAGTACTTC | TRBJ2-7 | NA | TRBV28 | few
CASSIRKDRGRPSNYGYTF | TGTGCCAGTAGTATTCGGAAGGACAGGGGGAGGCCAAGTAACTATGGCTACACCTTC | TRBJ1-2 | TRBD1 | TRBV19 | few
CASSFRTGTSQETQYF | TGTGCCAGCAGCTTTCGGACAGGAACCTCCCAAGAGACCCAGTACTTC | TRBJ2-5 | TRBD1 | TRBV9 | NA
CASSQTGTGNYGYTF | TGTGCCAGCAGTCAAACAGGGACTGGTAACTATGGCTACACCTTC | TRBJ1-2 | NA | TRBV28 | few
CASSTLAGGRKETQYF | TGTGCCAGCAGTACCCTAGCGGGAGGGAGAAAAGAGACCCAGTACTTC | TRBJ2-5 | TRBD2 | TRBV6-2/TRBV6-3 | NA
CSVGVSETQYF | TGCAGCGTGGGGGTATCAGAGACCCAGTACTTC | TRBJ2-5 | NA | TRBV29-1 | NA
CASSLGQGLRLDNEQFF | TGTGCCAGCAGTTTAGGACAGGGTCTTCGGTTGGACAATGAGCAGTTCTTC | TRBJ2-1 | TRBD1 | TRBV28 | NA